The 9 T cell receptor beta chains presented below share a single source sample, sequenced in a study of T cells in Graves' hyperthyroidism and ophthalmopathy. What was amplified from RNA transcripts were TCR beta CDR3 regions. During a first-round RT-PCR of the TCR CDR3, the HTBI primer set was used. TCRdb analysed the multiplex PCR reads with MiXCR anew, one entry per CDR3 protein. The sample carries about 520,000 distinct CDR3 sequences, approximately 25% recorded once. The sample comprised blood. The receptors shown here come from a woman aged 25 to 39 with Graves' ophthalmopathy.

This clonotype came up many times. V usage is TRBV12-3 or TRBV12-4 and J usage is TRBJ2-6; D assignment may be TRBD1 or TRBD2 (5 bases each). The CDR3 has 17 amino acids. The ends were cut back, 3 bases at V and 0 bases at J, with 12 bases in the middle. CDR3 sequence reads: CASSFDPGTSGANVLTF. In DNA form, the CDR3 reads TGTGCCAGCAGTTTCGATCCGGGGACCTCTGGGGCCAACGTCCTGACTTTC.

The chain carries TRBV20-1 and TRBJ2-7; unclear D gene. The ends were cut back, 5 bases at V and 5 bases at J, with 22 bases in the middle. The CDR3 loop spans 15 amino acids. Germline-derived CDR1 and CDR2 are DFQATT and SNEGSKA (reference sequence). The CDR3, as DNA: TGCAGTGCTCGCCCTCTGGGTCTCGCTCGCGACGAGCAGTACTTC. Translating gives CSARPLGLARDEQYF.

This clonotype has only a few counts. The chain combines TRBV19 with TRBJ1-2; D is possibly TRBD1 (5 bases). The CDR3 contains 15 residues. V lost 11 bases, J lost 4 bases, and 23 bases lay in between. CDR1 and CDR2 from the germline V gene are LNHDA and SQIVND (reference sequence). CDR3 residues: CASGQGDLRGYGYTF. In nucleotides, the CDR3 is TGTGCCTCAGGCCAGGGCGACTTGAGGGGCTATGGCTACACCTTC.

This rearrangement joins TRBV29-1 to TRBJ2-5; 14 bases fit TRBD2. This CDR3 is 14 amino acids long. Germline CDR1 SQVTM, CDR2 ANQGSEA. V was pared by 7 bases and J by 9 bases, with 10 bases of the junction left unmatched. CDR3 DNA: TGCAGCGCCGCGGGACTAGCGGGAGCCATTCCCCAGTACTTC. Protein: CSAAGLAGAIPQYF.

In this sample, this clonotype turned up many times. This sequence joins TRBV29-1 and TRBJ1-2; maybe TRBD1 (6 bases). The CDR3 is 13 residues long. The germline V gene encodes CDR1 SQVTM and CDR2 ANQGSEA. The V end lost 0 bases, the J end lost 13 bases, and 18 bases lay between the germline ends. The CDR3 DNA sequence: TGCAGCGTTGAAGAGCCACAGGGTTCCTCCAGCACCTTC. Its translation is CSVEEPQGSSSTF.

On this clonotype itself: One base away lies a much larger clone, so this may be a sequencing read error. The chain employs TRBV9 and TRBJ2-5, with D possibly being TRBD2 (5 bases). Germline V CDR1 and CDR2: SGDLS, YYNGEE. V lost 0 bases and J 5 bases, leaving 14 bases between the germline ends. There are 15 residues in the CDR3. CDR3 bases: TGTGCCAGCAGCGTAGGGGATAGTAGGACTGAGACCCAGTACTTC. Translated: CASSVGDSRTETQYF.

This clonotype was seen at least ten times. This chain connects TRBV6-1 to TRBJ1-1; D unclear. From germline, CDR1 is MNHNS and CDR2 SASEGT. The CDR3 loop spans 17 amino acids. V was trimmed by 0 bases and J by 3 bases, leaving 17 bases between them. CDR3 residues: CASSEALLEARDTEAFF. CDR3 DNA: TGTGCCAGCAGTGAAGCGCTTCTGGAGGCGCGGGACACTGAAGCTTTCTTT.

The rearrangement joins TRBV6-1 to TRBJ1-3; possibly TRBD1 for D (6 bases). This CDR3 region has 14 residues. The V and J ends lost 2 bases and 6 bases respectively, with 11 bases between them. Germline CDR1 reads MNHNS; CDR2 reads SASEGT. Here the CDR3 reads CASSELNRVNTIYF. The CDR3 nucleotides are TGTGCCAGCAGTGAACTCAACAGGGTAAACACCATATATTTT.

Comment on this clonotype: At one boundary the junction diverges from the germline segment, which might be a read error. The rearrangement links TRBV12-3 or TRBV12-4 to TRBJ2-5, with D perhaps given as TRBD1 or TRBD2 (5 bases each). CDR3 length equals 14 residues. CDR3 residues: CASSLVGLGETQCF. The DNA for the CDR3 is TGTGCCAGCAGTTTGGTGGGGTTGGGGGAGACCCAGTGCTTC.